The 23 T cell receptor beta chains below were found in one sample sequenced in a study of neurological immune-mediated disorders. TCRdb reprocessed the 5' RACE reads with MiXCR, giving one entry per CDR3 protein. The sample has tens of thousands of distinct CDR3 sequences, under 4.5% seen once; the top ten hold approximately 3%. Sequenced input: PBMCs. The receptor source for this set is a woman in her forties or fifties with multiple sclerosis.

In its sample, this clonotype was seen many times. This chain links TRBV20-1 with TRBJ2-1; the D call may be TRBD1 or TRBD2 (5 bases each). Per germline, CDR1 DFQATT and CDR2 SNEGSKA (reference sequence). V lost 5 bases and J lost 0, with 17 bases in between. The CDR3 is made up of 16 amino acids. The CDR3 sequence is CSAFIPGTSSYNEQFF. CDR3 in DNA: TGCAGTGCTTTCATCCCCGGGACCAGCTCCTACAATGAGCAGTTCTTC.

Many counts were recorded for this clonotype. The chain combines TRBV6-6 with TRBJ1-1; TRBD1 might be the D (5 bases). V was cut by 6 bases and J by 2 bases, with 13 bases left in between. Germline V CDR1 and CDR2: MNHNY, SVGAGI (reference sequence). CDR3 size: 14 residues. The CDR3 protein is CASSWGGANTEAFF. The DNA for the CDR3 is TGTGCCAGCAGCTGGGGGGGAGCCAACACTGAAGCTTTCTTT.

This clonotype was seen many times. The rearrangement links TRBV5-1 to TRBJ1-1; 9 bases align to TRBD1. This CDR3 has 16 amino acids. Trimming removed 4 bases from V and 3 bases from J; junction bases left unmatched: 10. Germline V lookup: CDR1 SGHRS, CDR2 YFSETQ. CDR3 DNA sequence: TGCGCCAGCAGCGTGGGACAGGGCTTAATATACACTGAAGCTTTCTTT. Translated: CASSVGQGLIYTEAFF.

This clonotype was found many times. The genes are TRBV5-4 and TRBJ2-7; TRBD2 agrees at 14 bases. CDR1 SGHNT and CDR2 YYREEE come from the germline V gene (reference sequence). V gave up 0 bases and J gave up 4 bases; unmatched junction bases: 3. The CDR3 totals 16 residues. CDR3 DNA: TGTGCCAGCAGCTTGGGGACTAGCGGGGGGAGGTACGAGCAGTACTTC. This encodes CASSLGTSGGRYEQYF.

Ten or more counts support this clonotype. This rearrangement joins TRBV5-1 to TRBJ1-3; 7 bases are a match to TRBD1. CDR1 and CDR2 (germline): SGHRS, YFSETQ. There are 17 residues in the CDR3. V was pared by 3 bases and J by 2 bases, with 11 bases of the junction left unmatched. The CDR3 loop reads CASSSSPGQSTGNTIYF. The CDR3 nucleotides are TGCGCCAGCAGCTCGTCACCGGGACAGTCTACTGGAAACACCATATATTTT.

This clonotype was detected ten times or more. The V and J genes are TRBV29-1 and TRBJ1-5; D is unresolved. CDR1 and CDR2 (germline): SQVTM, ANQGSEA. The V end lost 7 bases, the J end lost 0 bases, and 13 bases lay between the germline ends. The CDR3 sequence is 14 residues long. The CDR3 region has the DNA TGCAGCGCTTCTCCATCGAGTAGCAATCAGCCCCAGCATTTT. Its translation: CSASPSSSNQPQHF.

This clonotype has only a few counts. The chain combines TRBV5-6 with TRBJ1-6, with D unresolved. The CDR3 totals 12 residues. Germline V gene data show CDR1 as SGHDT and CDR2 as YYEEEE. The V gene lost 4 bases and the J gene lost 10 bases, with 9 bases spanning the gap. CDR3 coding DNA: TGTGCCAGCAGCCGCCCCGGATCACCCCTCCACTTT. Its protein product is CASSRPGSPLHF.

This clonotype was found many times. The J gene is TRBJ2-1, the V gene TRBV7-2, with D possibly being TRBD2 (5 bases). The CDR3 consists of 14 residues. Trimming took off 3 bases at V and 2 bases at J, with 8 bases between the two ends. In germline, CDR1 is SGHTA, CDR2 FQGNSA. This CDR3 is CASSFEGAYNEQFF. CDR3 bases: TGTGCCAGCAGCTTTGAGGGAGCCTACAATGAGCAGTTCTTC.

This clonotype was seen repeatedly, ten times or more. V is TRBV11-2 and J is TRBJ1-4; D ambiguous. CDR3 length: 16 residues. V was cut by 5 bases and J by 4 bases, with 17 bases left in between. The germline V gene encodes CDR1 SGHAT and CDR2 FQNNGV. The CDR3, as DNA: TGTGCCAGCAGCAAACCCTGGGGAACAGATAATGAAAAACTGTTTTTT. Its protein product is CASSKPWGTDNEKLFF.

This clonotype was recorded many times. The V and J genes are TRBV12-3 or TRBV12-4 and TRBJ2-6, with D unresolved. The ends were cut back, 3 bases at V and 0 bases at J, with 6 bases in the middle. This CDR3 comprises 15 residues. The CDR3 DNA is TGTGCCAGCAGTTTCTCGAGCTCTGGGGCCAACGTCCTGACTTTC. This codes for CASSFSSSGANVLTF.

This clonotype was counted ten times or more. The chain uses TRBV6-2 or TRBV6-3 and TRBJ2-2; possible D gene TRBD2, 5 bases. Trimming took off 5 bases at V and 6 bases at J, with 13 bases between the two ends. The CDR3 loop spans 14 amino acids. Germline lookup yields CDR1 MNHEY and CDR2 SVGEGT. The CDR3 DNA reads as TGTGCCAGCAGTGCCAGGAGGTTTGCCGGGGAGCTGTTTTTT. Protein product: CASSARRFAGELFF.

This clonotype was seen repeatedly, ten times or more. V gene TRBV5-6 combines with J gene TRBJ1-5; tentatively, D is TRBD1 (5 bases). Trimming took 2 bases from V and 0 from J, leaving 9 bases between them. The CDR3 runs 15 residues. The V gene's germline CDR1 is SGHDT and CDR2 YYEEEE. The CDR3: CASSFAGTSNQPQHF. CDR3 nucleotides: TGTGCCAGCAGCTTTGCCGGGACTAGCAATCAGCCCCAGCATTTT.

The table lists this clonotype with many counts. The chain employs TRBV5-1 and TRBJ2-7; D is perhaps TRBD1 or TRBD2 (5 bases each). Germline CDR1 and CDR2: SGHRS and YFSETQ. The CDR3 contains 13 residues. V lost 4 bases and J 3 bases, leaving 11 bases between the germline ends. CDR3 protein: CASSPGTLYEQYF. CDR3 nucleotides: TGCGCCAGCAGCCCCGGGACCCTCTACGAGCAGTACTTC.

This clonotype was detected ten times or more. The chain is built from TRBV5-1 and TRBJ1-2; D is ambiguous. The CDR3 spans 11 residues. Germline V gene lookup returns CDR1 SGHRS and CDR2 YFSETQ. V was trimmed by 5 bases and J by 4 bases, leaving 6 bases between them. The CDR3 coding sequence is TGCGCCAGCAGAGCAAGCTATGGCTACACCTTC. It specifies CASRASYGYTF.

This clonotype has at least ten counts. The rearrangement joins TRBV20-1 to TRBJ1-4; D gene ambiguous. The V gene's germline CDR1 is DFQATT and CDR2 SNEGSKA (reference sequence). V was trimmed by 3 bases and J by 7 bases, leaving 9 bases between them. CDR3 size: 12 residues. The CDR3 DNA reads as TGCAGTGCTAGTTTTGATAGTGAAAAACTGTTTTTT. It yields the protein CSASFDSEKLFF.

This clonotype was seen ten or more times. This chain links TRBV6-2 or TRBV6-3 with TRBJ2-3; no firm D call. The CDR3 totals 12 residues. Germline V gives CDR1 MNHEY, CDR2 SVGEGT. V was pared by 2 bases and J by 4 bases, with 4 bases between. Written as DNA, the CDR3 is TGTGCCAGCAGTTACCTGGCAGATACGCAGTATTTT. Encoded protein: CASSYLADTQYF.

In its sample, this clonotype was seen many times. V gene TRBV20-1 combines with J gene TRBJ2-1; 8 bases agree with TRBD1. With V trimmed by 3 bases and J by 5 bases, 21 bases remained unmatched. CDR3 size: 19 residues. CDR1 DFQATT and CDR2 SNEGSKA come from the germline V gene (reference sequence). CDR3 loop: CSARLLPIGQGLGNNEQFF. The CDR3 nucleotides are TGCAGTGCTAGGTTATTACCGATCGGACAGGGTTTGGGGAACAATGAGCAGTTCTTC.

This clonotype was recorded at least ten times. The V gene is TRBV14, the J gene TRBJ2-2, with D perhaps TRBD1 or TRBD2 (6 bases each). Trimming shortened V by 6 bases and J by 6 bases, and 14 bases separated the two germline ends. CDR1 and CDR2 (germline): SGHDN, FVKESK. CDR3 length: 14 amino acids. The CDR3 sequence: CASRRDMLAGELFF. The DNA for the CDR3 is TGTGCCAGCAGGCGGGACATGTTGGCCGGGGAGCTGTTTTTT.

This clonotype was counted at least ten times. The rearrangement uses TRBV3-1 and TRBJ2-2, with 8 bases that match TRBD1. CDR3 length: 17 amino acids. V gave up 2 bases and J gave up 4 bases; unmatched junction bases: 9. Per germline, CDR1 LGHDT and CDR2 YNNKEL (reference sequence). CDR3 coding DNA: TGTGCCAGCAGCCAAAGGAGGACAGGGATGGCCACCGGGGAGCTGTTTTTT. This translates into CASSQRRTGMATGELFF.

This clonotype came up many times. The chain joins TRBV15 to TRBJ1-4; D remains ambiguous. CDR3 length equals 12 residues. Deletions cut 0 bases from V and 8 bases from J, with 4 bases between. The germline gives CDR1 LNHNV, CDR2 YYDKDF (reference sequence). The CDR3 loop reads CATSRDIEKLFF. The CDR3 DNA follows: TGTGCCACCAGCAGAGATATAGAAAAACTGTTTTTT.

Ten or more counts support this clonotype. The chain links TRBV10-3 to TRBJ1-4; D gene unclear. V was pared by 2 bases and J by 5 bases, with 3 bases between. CDR3 length: 12 amino acids. The germline V gene has CDR1 ENHRY and CDR2 SYGVKD. The chain's CDR3 is CAISEANEKLFF. In DNA, the CDR3 is TGTGCCATCAGTGAGGCCAATGAAAAACTGTTTTTT.

This clonotype was seen ten or more times. The chain carries TRBV5-6 and TRBJ1-1; weak D call: TRBD1 (5 bases). This CDR3 has 15 amino acids. Deletions cut 3 bases from V and 3 bases from J, with 15 bases between. Germline V gene lookup returns CDR1 SGHDT and CDR2 YYEEEE. CDR3 nucleotide sequence: TGTGCCAGCAGCTATTACAGGTGGTCGGACACTGAAGCTTTCTTT. Amino acids: CASSYYRWSDTEAFF.

This clonotype has a handful of counts. The junction does not match germline at one end; this may be a read error. The CDR3 DNA sequence: TGTGCCATCAGTGACGGGACAGGGGATAATTCAACCCTCAACTTT. This codes for CAISDGTGDNSTLNF. The V call is TRBV10-3, the J call TRBJ1-6; 10 bases match TRBD1. Looked up from germline, CDR1 is ENHRY and CDR2 is SYGVKD. The CDR3 extends over 15 amino acids.